This T cell receptor beta chain was recorded in a study of cytomegalovirus exposure and HLA in healthy donors. With respect to this clone: What it recognizes is unknown.

CDR3 length equals 15 residues. V was shortened by 1 base and J by 2 bases, with 12 bases between the two germline ends. Looked up from germline, CDR1 is MNHNS and CDR2 is SASEGT. Some clones are missing from TCRdb's copy, which holds only in-frame ones; the method was immunoSEQ multiplex PCR. The sample holds 60,000 to 65,000 clones, 85% to 95% seen once. Whole-study findings and limits: Many donors shared some public TCRs, even though most TCR sequences were rare. Among the CMV-associated chains, a few were confirmed in vitro as specific for CMV antigens.

The sample comprised PBMCs. The source of this sequence is a woman between 18 and 29 years old in good health and CMV-seropositive. The chain has TRBV6-1 and TRBJ2-7, with a possible D match to TRBD2 (6 bases). CDR3 protein: CASSEVASDPYEQYF. Written as DNA, the CDR3 is TGTGCCAGCAGTGAAGTAGCTAGCGACCCCTACGAGCAGTACTTC.